Each of the 9 T cell receptor beta chains below was sequenced from the same sample in a study of shared clonotypes between healthy human individuals. Selected positively for CCR7 and CD45RO-negative, naive CD8 cells excluded terminally differentiated effector memory CD45RA+ cells. The assay was immunoSEQ multiplex PCR, and TCRdb's table has in-frame clones only and misses some. The table lists around 700,000 clones, around 90% of them singletons. The sample consisted of naive CD8+ T cells sorted from blood. The receptors come from a man aged 25-45 years in good health.

The gene calls are TRBV27 and TRBJ2-1; TRBD1 matches 8 bases. V shed 3 bases, J shed 4 bases, and the junction held 5 bases outside the gene matches. Germline CDR1 reads MNHEY; CDR2 reads SMNVEV (reference sequence). This CDR3 is 15 amino acids long. Written as DNA, the CDR3 is TGTGCCAGCAGTTTGACAGGGGTGGGGTACAATGAGCAGTTCTTC. Residues: CASSLTGVGYNEQFF.

The chain is built from TRBV15 and TRBJ2-7; 9 bases align to TRBD1. Germline V gene data show CDR1 as LNHNV and CDR2 as YYDKDF (reference sequence). Trimming removed 0 bases from V and 0 bases from J; junction bases left unmatched: 6. The CDR3 is 17 residues long. The CDR3 DNA sequence: TGTGCCACCAGCAGAGAAAACCGGGACAGGGTCTCCTACGAGCAGTACTTC. Protein sequence: CATSRENRDRVSYEQYF.

The chain has TRBV7-9 and TRBJ2-1; unclear D gene. Germline CDR1 and CDR2: SEHNR and FQNEAQ (reference sequence). V lost 5 bases to trimming and J lost 7 bases, with 12 bases between them. The CDR3 totals 13 residues. CDR3 sequence reads: CASSKGRVNEQFF. CDR3 nucleotides: TGTGCCAGCAGCAAAGGACGGGTAAATGAGCAGTTCTTC.

The chain joins TRBV27 to TRBJ2-7; tentatively, D is TRBD2 (5 bases). With 8 bases removed from V and 4 bases from J, the gap between germline ends came to 12 bases. This CDR3 has 12 amino acids. CDR1 and CDR2 from the germline V gene are MNHEY and SMNVEV (reference sequence). CDR3 sequence reads: CASRSGWYEQYF. The CDR3 DNA follows: TGTGCCAGCCGAAGCGGTTGGTACGAGCAGTACTTC.

The chain has TRBV28 and TRBJ2-3, with D unclear. V was trimmed by 5 bases and J by 0 bases, leaving 24 bases between them. CDR3 length equals 19 residues. Germline-derived CDR1 and CDR2 are MDHEN and SYDVKM. The CDR3 protein is CASSPEPGMFVVSTDTQYF. CDR3 nucleotide sequence: TGTGCCAGCAGTCCAGAGCCAGGAATGTTTGTCGTTAGCACAGATACGCAGTATTTT.

This clone appeared many times. The chain links TRBV2 to TRBJ2-1; 14 bases map to TRBD2. The CDR3 has 16 amino acids. Trimming cost V 3 bases and J 7 bases; bases outside gene matches: 5. Germline assignment: CDR1 SNHLY and CDR2 FYNNEI. CDR3 region: CASSDKGTSGSNEQFF. The CDR3 coding sequence is TGTGCCAGCAGTGATAAAGGGACTAGCGGGAGTAATGAGCAGTTCTTC. The whole variable domain, remainder taken from reference TRBV2 and TRBJ2-1, is EPEVTQTPSHQVTQMGQEVILRCVPISNHLYFYWYRQILGQKVEFLVSFYNNEISEKSEIFDDQFSVERPDGSNFTLKIRSTKLEDSAMYFCASSDKGTSGSNEQFFGPGTRLTVL.

This rearrangement joins TRBV27 to TRBJ1-4, with D perhaps TRBD1 (5 bases). Trimming cost V 5 bases and J 0 bases, with 10 bases left between them. Looked up from germline, CDR1 is MNHEY and CDR2 is SMNVEV (reference sequence). This CDR3 is 15 amino acids long. The CDR3 region has the DNA TGTGCCAGCAGTCCCACAGGTGCAACTAATGAAAAACTGTTTTTT. This sequence encodes CASSPTGATNEKLFF.

The rearrangement joins TRBV19 to TRBJ2-2; D unclear. This CDR3 is built from 15 residues. Germline V gene data show CDR1 as LNHDA and CDR2 as SQIVND (reference sequence). Trimming removed 2 bases at V and 1 base at J, with 8 bases between. The CDR3 nucleotides read TGTGCCAGTAGTATAACTGGAATGAACACCGGGGAGCTGTTTTTT. Translation gives CASSITGMNTGELFF.

The chain carries TRBV7-9 and TRBJ2-2, with D possibly being TRBD1 (5 bases). Per germline, CDR1 SEHNR and CDR2 FQNEAQ (reference sequence). The CDR3 has 16 residues. V was pared by 4 bases and J by 5 bases, with 17 bases between. CDR3 amino acids: CASSSSARVVTGELFF. In nucleotides, the CDR3 is TGTGCCAGCAGCTCCTCGGCCAGGGTGGTAACCGGGGAGCTGTTTTTT.